Each of the 14 T cell receptor beta chains below was sequenced from the same sample in a study of shared clonotypes between healthy human individuals. Clones were sequenced by immunoSEQ multiplex PCR, and TCRdb holds only the in-frame ones, with some missing. There are roughly 2.5 million clones in the sample; around nine tenths occur only once, and 0.13% to 0.15% lies in the top ten. The source material was naive CD4+ T cells sorted from blood. Subset: CD45RA+ positively selected. These receptors were collected from a man younger than 35 in good health.

The genes are TRBV5-6 and TRBJ1-2; D is unclear. Germline CDR1 reads SGHDT; CDR2 reads YYEEEE. Trimming stripped 0 bases from V and 7 bases from J, with 13 bases between. The CDR3 totals 14 residues. DNA of the CDR3: TGTGCCAGCAGCTTGGGGGTCGTAGTCGGTGGCTACACCTTC. Translation gives CASSLGVVVGGYTF. Variable domain in full (rest from reference TRBV5-6 and TRBJ1-2): DAGVTQSPTHLIKTRGQQVTLRCSPKSGHDTVSWYQQALGQGPQFIFQYYEEEERQRGNFPDRFSGHQFPNYSSELNVNALLLGDSALYLCASSLGVVVGGYTFGSGTRLTVV.

This chain uses TRBV4-2 with TRBJ1-1, with 10 nucleotides matching TRBD1. CDR1 is LGHNA, CDR2 YNFKEQ, per germline. The CDR3 extends over 18 amino acids. With 3 bases clipped from V and 0 bases from J, the junction kept 10 bases outside the gene matches. CDR3: CASSHPRGTGAMNTEAFF. The DNA of the CDR3 is TGTGCCAGCAGCCATCCCAGGGGGACAGGGGCCATGAACACTGAAGCTTTCTTT.

The chain joins TRBV2 to TRBJ2-7; D not resolved. V was trimmed by 0 bases and J by 3 bases, leaving 15 bases between them. CDR3 length: 16 amino acids. From germline, CDR1 is SNHLY and CDR2 FYNNEI. The CDR3 here is CASSEAGGITYYEQYF. CDR3 nucleotide sequence: TGTGCCAGCAGTGAAGCGGGCGGAATTACTTACTACGAGCAGTACTTC.

This rearrangement joins TRBV6-5 to TRBJ2-7, with D perhaps TRBD1 (6 bases). The CDR3 totals 12 residues. Trimming removed 7 bases at V and 4 bases at J, with 11 bases between. Germline V CDR1 and CDR2: MNHEY, SVGAGI. This chain's CDR3 is CASTTTGYEQYF. DNA for the CDR3: TGTGCCAGCACCACGACAGGATACGAGCAGTACTTC.

The gene calls are TRBV6-6 and TRBJ2-7; possibly TRBD1 for D (5 bases). Germline V gene sequence: CDR1 MNHNY, CDR2 SVGAGI (reference sequence). Trimming removed 2 bases at V and 0 bases at J, with 11 bases between. The CDR3 is 15 residues long. The CDR3 spells CASSYAQGSSYEQYF. CDR3 nucleotides: TGTGCCAGCAGTTACGCTCAGGGAAGCTCCTACGAGCAGTACTTC.

V is TRBV5-4 and J is TRBJ2-7; D perhaps matches TRBD1 (6 bases). Germline V CDR1 and CDR2: SGHNT, YYREEE (reference sequence). The CDR3 runs to 13 residues. V dropped 4 bases and J dropped 4 bases, with 12 bases sitting between them. The CDR3 spells CASSRDTLYEQYF. DNA for the CDR3: TGTGCCAGCAGCCGGGACACCCTATACGAGCAGTACTTC.

This sequence joins TRBV5-4 and TRBJ1-2; 9 positions agree with TRBD1. CDR1 is SGHNT and CDR2 is YYREEE in the germline V gene (reference sequence). The CDR3 is made up of 14 amino acids. The V and J ends lost 4 bases and 8 bases, in that order; junction bases with no gene match: 9. In DNA form, the CDR3 reads TGTGCCAGCAGCCTTGAGGACAGGGGTTACGGCTACACCTTC. Translating gives CASSLEDRGYGYTF. Drawing the rest from reference TRBV5-4 and TRBJ1-2, the complete variable domain is ETGVTQSPTHLIKTRGQQVTLRCSSQSGHNTVSWYQQALGQGPQFIFQYYREEENGRGNFPPRFSGLQFPNYSSELNVNALELDDSALYLCASSLEDRGYGYTFGSGTRLTVV.

This clone was seen only once. This chain uses TRBV5-5 with TRBJ2-7; D is possibly TRBD2 (5 bases). CDR1 SGHKS and CDR2 YYEKEE come from the germline V gene (reference sequence). With 0 bases removed from V and 3 bases from J, the gap between germline ends came to 13 bases. The CDR3 totals 15 residues. The CDR3 loop reads CASSLEFGGFYEQYF. The DNA of the CDR3 is TGTGCCAGCAGCTTGGAATTTGGAGGTTTCTACGAGCAGTACTTC.

With respect to this clone: Other DNA sequences in this specimen translate into the identical CDR3. The chain couples TRBV6-1 to TRBJ1-1, with D unclear. From germline, CDR1 is MNHNS and CDR2 SASEGT. The CDR3 is 13 residues long. V was shortened by 4 bases and J by 0 bases, with 6 bases between the two germline ends. CDR3 bases: TGTGCCAGCAGTGTGGGCATGAACACTGAAGCTTTCTTT. Translated: CASSVGMNTEAFF.

This rearrangement joins TRBV6-5 to TRBJ2-1; TRBD1 might be the D (5 bases). The CDR3 contains 14 residues. The ends were cut back, 7 bases at V and 8 bases at J, with 18 bases in the middle. Germline V gene lookup returns CDR1 MNHEY and CDR2 SVGAGI. DNA for the CDR3: TGTGCCAGCACCATAGGACAAGCTGGATATGAGCAGTTCTTC. As protein: CASTIGQAGYEQFF.

V gene TRBV5-1 combines with J gene TRBJ2-5, with a tentative D call TRBD2 (6 bases). The CDR3 extends over 14 amino acids. Per germline, CDR1 SGHRS and CDR2 YFSETQ. The germline V and J ends were trimmed by 4 bases and 7 bases, with 17 bases remaining between them. The CDR3 DNA sequence: TGCGCCAGCAGCCTGGATTTAGGAGCGGGGACCCAGTACTTC. Encoded protein: CASSLDLGAGTQYF. The whole variable domain, filled in from reference TRBV5-1 and TRBJ2-5, reads KAGVTQTPRYLIKTRGQQVTLSCSPISGHRSVSWYQQTPGQGLQFLFEYFSETQRNKGNFPGRFSGRQFSNSRSEMNVSTLELGDSALYLCASSLDLGAGTQYFGPGTRLLVL.

In the case of this clone: Other nucleotide sequences from this sample produce the same CDR3. Written as DNA, the CDR3 is TGTGCCAGCAGTGGTCAAGGACCAGAGACCCAGTACTTC. This gives the protein CASSGQGPETQYF. The V and J genes are TRBV2 and TRBJ2-5, with no clear D. The CDR3 has 13 amino acids. Germline lookup yields CDR1 SNHLY and CDR2 FYNNEI. Trimming stripped 4 bases from V and 4 bases from J, with 10 bases between.

The chain couples TRBV5-1 to TRBJ2-5, with D uncertain. The CDR3 is 15 amino acids. V lost 0 bases to trimming and J lost 5 bases, with 14 bases between them. The V gene's germline CDR1 is SGHRS and CDR2 YFSETQ. Written as DNA, the CDR3 is TGCGCCAGCAGCTTGGACTCTGGTGGCTGGGAGACCCAGTACTTC. Translation gives CASSLDSGGWETQYF. Full variable domain (rest looked up from reference TRBV5-1 and TRBJ2-5): KAGVTQTPRYLIKTRGQQVTLSCSPISGHRSVSWYQQTPGQGLQFLFEYFSETQRNKGNFPGRFSGRQFSNSRSEMNVSTLELGDSALYLCASSLDSGGWETQYFGPGTRLLVL.

V is TRBV9 and J is TRBJ2-3; D gene ambiguous. Germline V gene lookup returns CDR1 SGDLS and CDR2 YYNGEE. There are 15 residues in the CDR3. Trimming took off 0 bases at V and 4 bases at J, with 12 bases between the two ends. CDR3 residues: CASSVGKKGSDTQYF. CDR3 sequence (DNA): TGTGCCAGCAGCGTAGGGAAAAAGGGTTCAGATACGCAGTATTTT. Complete variable domain (other parts from reference TRBV9 and TRBJ2-3): DSGVTQTPKHLITATGQRVTLRCSPRSGDLSVYWYQQSLDQGLQFLIQYYNGEERAKGNILERFSAQQFPDLHSELNLSSLELGDSALYFCASSVGKKGSDTQYFGPGTRLTVL.